The clone carrying this TCR beta chain is medium-sized. Its antigen remains unidentified. The source of the sample is a study of T cells in Graves' hyperthyroidism and ophthalmopathy. General study results and limits: In the blood, most expanded thyroid clonotypes above 0.001 appeared as well.

TCR beta CDR3 regions were amplified from RNA transcripts. Carried out on the TCR CDR3, a first-round RT-PCR used the HTBI primer set. TCRdb fed the multiplex PCR reads into MiXCR, producing one record per CDR3 protein. The data hold around 35,000 distinct CDR3 sequences, with around 50% observed a single time. CDR3 length: 14 residues. V was trimmed by 4 bases and J by 5 bases, leaving 15 bases between them. CDR1 is SGHTA, CDR2 FQGNSA, per germline. Exclusion criteria comprised uncontrolled infection, other autoimmune disease, pregnancy or lactation. Sequencing used blood. The receptor comes from a woman aged 40 to 49 with Graves' ophthalmopathy. This chain connects TRBV7-2 to TRBJ2-7, with D perhaps TRBD2 (6 bases). This chain's CDR3 is CASSWLRGSNEQYF. The CDR3 DNA is TGTGCCAGCAGCTGGTTACGGGGGAGCAACGAGCAGTACTTC.